This entry describes one TCR beta chain. These data originate in a study of technical replicates of blood from a handful of donors. The CDR3 contains 14 residues. Trimming cost V 3 bases and J 4 bases, with 12 bases left between them. Germline values: CDR1 MDHEN, CDR2 SYDVKM. Assay: immunoSEQ multiplex PCR; the TCRdb copy retains only in-frame clones and omits some. The sample includes some 83,000 clones, around 90% of them seen just once. The V gene is TRBV28, the J gene TRBJ1-1; D may be TRBD1 (6 bases). This TCR derives from a human donor in good health. The sequencing input was T cells isolated from PBMCs. The DNA of the CDR3 is TGTGCCAGCAGTTTTAGGGGGAGCGGCACTGAAGCTTTCTTT. Amino acids: CASSFRGSGTEAFF.